This section outlines one T cell receptor beta chain sequence together with its context. Antigen: not known. The data originate from a study of OX40 agonist ivuxolimab in advanced cancers. After removal of 2 bases from V and 3 bases from J, the junction contained 3 bases not matched to a gene. Germline V gene data show CDR1 as SGHRS and CDR2 as YFSETQ. There are 15 residues in the CDR3. Study results and caveats: Expanded peripheral T cell antigen specificity was not determined.

The protocol was immunoSEQ multiplex PCR, while the TCRdb copy is restricted to in-frame clones and leaves out a portion. The data show more than 65,000 clones, 90% to 95% seen once. Here the sequenced sample was CD4+ or CD8+ T cells sorted from blood, taken in a trial of the OX40 agonist ivuxolimab. The chain uses TRBV5-1 and TRBJ2-1; TRBD1 aligns across 9 bases. This TCR came from an adult with an advanced solid tumor such as melanoma, head and neck, liver or kidney cancer. CDR3 sequence reads: CASSLQGAYYNEQFF. In DNA form, the CDR3 reads TGCGCCAGCAGCTTACAGGGGGCTTACTACAATGAGCAGTTCTTC.